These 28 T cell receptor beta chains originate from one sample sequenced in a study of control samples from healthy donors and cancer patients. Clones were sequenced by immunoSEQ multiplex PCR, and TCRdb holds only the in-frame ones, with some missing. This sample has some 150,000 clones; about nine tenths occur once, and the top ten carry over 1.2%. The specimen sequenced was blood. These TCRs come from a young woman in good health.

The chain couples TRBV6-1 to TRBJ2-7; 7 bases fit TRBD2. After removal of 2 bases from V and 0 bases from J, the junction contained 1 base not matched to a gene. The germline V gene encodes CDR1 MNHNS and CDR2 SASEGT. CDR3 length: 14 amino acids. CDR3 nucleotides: TGTGCCAGCAGTGAACTAGCGGACTCCTACGAGCAGTACTTC. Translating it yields CASSELADSYEQYF.

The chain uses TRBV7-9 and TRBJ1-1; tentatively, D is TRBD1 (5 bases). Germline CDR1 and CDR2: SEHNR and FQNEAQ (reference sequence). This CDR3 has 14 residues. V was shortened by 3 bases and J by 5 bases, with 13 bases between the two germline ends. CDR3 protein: CASSFGVGGTEAFF. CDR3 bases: TGTGCCAGCAGCTTCGGGGTGGGGGGAACTGAAGCTTTCTTT.

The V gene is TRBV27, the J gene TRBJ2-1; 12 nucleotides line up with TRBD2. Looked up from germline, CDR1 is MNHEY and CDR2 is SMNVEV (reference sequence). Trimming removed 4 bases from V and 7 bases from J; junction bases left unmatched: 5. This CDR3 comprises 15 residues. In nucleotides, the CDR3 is TGTGCCAGCAGTTCGGGACTAGCGGGTAGTAATGAGCAGTTCTTC. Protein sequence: CASSSGLAGSNEQFF.

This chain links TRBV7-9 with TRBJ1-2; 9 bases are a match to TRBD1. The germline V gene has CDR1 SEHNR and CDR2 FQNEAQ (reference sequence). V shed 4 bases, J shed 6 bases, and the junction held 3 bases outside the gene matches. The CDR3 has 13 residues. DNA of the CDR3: TGTGCCAGCAGCTGGGGGACAGGGAATGGCTACACCTTC. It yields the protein CASSWGTGNGYTF. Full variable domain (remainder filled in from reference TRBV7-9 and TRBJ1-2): DTGVSQNPRHKITKRGQNVTFRCDPISEHNRLYWYRQTLGQGPEFLTYFQNEAQLEKSRLLSDRFSAERPKGSFSTLEIQRTEQGDSAMYLCASSWGTGNGYTFGSGTRLTVV.

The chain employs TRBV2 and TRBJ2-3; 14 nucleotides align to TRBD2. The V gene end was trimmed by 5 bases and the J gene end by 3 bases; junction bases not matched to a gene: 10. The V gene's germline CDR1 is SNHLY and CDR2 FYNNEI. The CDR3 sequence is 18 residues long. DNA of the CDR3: TGTGCCAGCAGTTCCGATTCCGGACTAGCGGGGGGAACAGATACGCAGTATTTT. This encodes CASSSDSGLAGGTDTQYF. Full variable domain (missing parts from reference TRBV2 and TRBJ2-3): EPEVTQTPSHQVTQMGQEVILRCVPISNHLYFYWYRQILGQKVEFLVSFYNNEISEKSEIFDDQFSVERPDGSNFTLKIRSTKLEDSAMYFCASSSDSGLAGGTDTQYFGPGTRLTVL.

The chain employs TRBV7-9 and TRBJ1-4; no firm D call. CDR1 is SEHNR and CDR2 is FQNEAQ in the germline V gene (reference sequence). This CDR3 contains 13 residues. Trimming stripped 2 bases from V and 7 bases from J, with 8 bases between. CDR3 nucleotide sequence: TGTGCCAGCAGCTTATTAGGGTTTGAAAAACTGTTTTTT. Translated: CASSLLGFEKLFF. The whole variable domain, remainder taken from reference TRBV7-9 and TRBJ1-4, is DTGVSQNPRHKITKRGQNVTFRCDPISEHNRLYWYRQTLGQGPEFLTYFQNEAQLEKSRLLSDRFSAERPKGSFSTLEIQRTEQGDSAMYLCASSLLGFEKLFFGSGTQLSVL.

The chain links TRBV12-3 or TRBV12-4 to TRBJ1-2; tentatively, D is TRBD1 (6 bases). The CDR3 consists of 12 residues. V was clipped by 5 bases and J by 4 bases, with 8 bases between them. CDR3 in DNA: TGTGCCAGCAGTGGGGACACCTATGGCTACACCTTC. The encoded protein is CASSGDTYGYTF.

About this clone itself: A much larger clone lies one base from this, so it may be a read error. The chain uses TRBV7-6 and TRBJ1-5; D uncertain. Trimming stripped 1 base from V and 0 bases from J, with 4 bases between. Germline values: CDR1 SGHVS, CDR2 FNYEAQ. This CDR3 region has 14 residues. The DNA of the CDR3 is TGTGCCAGCAGCTTAGGGTATAGCAATCAGCCCCAGCATTTT. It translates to CASSLGYSNQPQHF.

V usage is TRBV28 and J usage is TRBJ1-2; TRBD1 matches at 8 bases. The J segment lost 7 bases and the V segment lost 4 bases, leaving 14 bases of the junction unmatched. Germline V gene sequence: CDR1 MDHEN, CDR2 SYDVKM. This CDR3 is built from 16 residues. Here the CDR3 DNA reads TGTGCCAGCAGTTCCTACGAACCTGGACAGGGTTCTGGCTACACCTTC. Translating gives CASSSYEPGQGSGYTF.

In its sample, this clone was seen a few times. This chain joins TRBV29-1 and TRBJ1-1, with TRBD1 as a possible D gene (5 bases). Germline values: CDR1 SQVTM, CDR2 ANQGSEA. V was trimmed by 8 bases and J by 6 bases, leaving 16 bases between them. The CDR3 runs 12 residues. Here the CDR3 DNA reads TGCAGCTCAGGGAGAGGGGAGGCTGAAGCTTTCTTT. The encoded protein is CSSGRGEAEAFF.

CDR3 sequence (DNA): TGCACCAGCAGCCAAAGGGACAGGGGGCTCAATCAGCCCCAGCATTTT. Translated, it gives CTSSQRDRGLNQPQHF. The chain is built from TRBV1 and TRBJ1-5; the table names TRBD1, a call not compared with the DNA. TRBV1 is annotated as a pseudogene. This CDR3 has 16 residues.

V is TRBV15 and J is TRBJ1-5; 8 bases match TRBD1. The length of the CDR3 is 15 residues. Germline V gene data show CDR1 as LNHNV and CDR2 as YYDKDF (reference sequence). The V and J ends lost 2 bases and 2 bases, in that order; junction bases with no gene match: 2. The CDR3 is CATSRQGAGNQPQHF. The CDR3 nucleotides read TGTGCCACCAGCAGACAGGGGGCGGGCAATCAGCCCCAGCATTTT.

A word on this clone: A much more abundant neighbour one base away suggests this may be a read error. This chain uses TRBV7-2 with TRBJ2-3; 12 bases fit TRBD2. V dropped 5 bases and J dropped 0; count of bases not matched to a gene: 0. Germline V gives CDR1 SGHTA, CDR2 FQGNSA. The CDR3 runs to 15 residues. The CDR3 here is CASSGTSGSTDTQYF. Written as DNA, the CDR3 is TGTGCCAGCAGCGGGACTAGCGGGAGCACAGATACGCAGTATTTT.

In nucleotides, the CDR3 is TGTGCCAGCAGCTCCTCAGCGGGATATGGCACAGATACGCAGTATTTT. It encodes CASSSSAGYGTDTQYF. V and J are TRBV11-3 and TRBJ2-3; 7 positions match TRBD2. Germline V gene sequence: CDR1 SGHNT, CDR2 YENEEA. The CDR3 has 16 residues. V lost 4 bases, J lost 1 base, and 8 bases stayed unmatched.

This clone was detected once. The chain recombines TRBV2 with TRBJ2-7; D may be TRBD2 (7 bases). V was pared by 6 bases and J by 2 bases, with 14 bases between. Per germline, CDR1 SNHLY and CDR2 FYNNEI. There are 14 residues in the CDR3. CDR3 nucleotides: TGTGCCAGCAGGGGGGTAGGGGGGGCCTACGAGCAGTACTTC. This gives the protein CASRGVGGAYEQYF.

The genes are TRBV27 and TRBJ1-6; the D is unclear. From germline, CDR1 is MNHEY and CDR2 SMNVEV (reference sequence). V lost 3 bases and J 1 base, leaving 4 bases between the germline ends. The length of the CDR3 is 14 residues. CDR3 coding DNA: TGTGCCAGCAGTTTCAGGTCCTATAATTCACCCCTCCACTTT. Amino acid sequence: CASSFRSYNSPLHF.

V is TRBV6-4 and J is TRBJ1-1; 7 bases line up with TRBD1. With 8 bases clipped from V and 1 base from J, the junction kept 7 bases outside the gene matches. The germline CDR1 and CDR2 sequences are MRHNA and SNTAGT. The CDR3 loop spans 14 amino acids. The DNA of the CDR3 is TGTGCCAGCGTAATACAGGGGCCGAACACTGAAGCTTTCTTT. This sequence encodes CASVIQGPNTEAFF.

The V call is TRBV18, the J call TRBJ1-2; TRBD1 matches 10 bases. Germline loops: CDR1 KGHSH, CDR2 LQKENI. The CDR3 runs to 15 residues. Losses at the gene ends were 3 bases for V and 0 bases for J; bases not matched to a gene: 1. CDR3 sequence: CASSPGQGANYGYTF. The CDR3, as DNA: TGTGCCAGCTCACCCGGACAGGGGGCTAACTATGGCTACACCTTC.

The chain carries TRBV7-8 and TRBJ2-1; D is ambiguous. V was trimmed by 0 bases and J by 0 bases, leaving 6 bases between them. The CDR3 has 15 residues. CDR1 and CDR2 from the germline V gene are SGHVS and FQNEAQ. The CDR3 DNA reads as TGTGCCAGCAGCTTAGCCGTGAGCTCCTACAATGAGCAGTTCTTC. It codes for CASSLAVSSYNEQFF.

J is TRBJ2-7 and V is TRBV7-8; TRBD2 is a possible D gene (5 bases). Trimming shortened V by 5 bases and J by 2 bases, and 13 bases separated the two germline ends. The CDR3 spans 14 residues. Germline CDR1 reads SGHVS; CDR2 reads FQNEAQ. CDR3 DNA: TGTGCCAGCAGCGCGAGCGGAACCACCTACGAGCAGTACTTC. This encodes CASSASGTTYEQYF.

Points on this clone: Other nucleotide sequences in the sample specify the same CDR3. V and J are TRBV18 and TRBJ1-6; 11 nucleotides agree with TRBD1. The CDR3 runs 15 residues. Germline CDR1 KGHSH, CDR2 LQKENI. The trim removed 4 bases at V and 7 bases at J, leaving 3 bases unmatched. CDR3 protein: CASSRGTGGNSPLHF. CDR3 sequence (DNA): TGTGCCAGCTCACGTGGGACAGGGGGGAATTCACCCCTCCACTTT. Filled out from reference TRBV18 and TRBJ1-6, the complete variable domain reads NAGVMQNPRHLVRRRGQEARLRCSPMKGHSHVYWYRQLPEEGLKFMVYLQKENIIDESGMPKERFSAEFPKEGPSILRIQQVVRGDSAAYFCASSRGTGGNSPLHFGNGTRLTVT.

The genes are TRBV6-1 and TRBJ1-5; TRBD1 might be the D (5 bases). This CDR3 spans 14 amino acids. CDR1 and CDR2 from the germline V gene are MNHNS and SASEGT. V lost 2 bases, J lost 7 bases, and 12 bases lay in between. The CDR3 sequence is CASSENGGAQPQHF. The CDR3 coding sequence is TGTGCCAGCAGTGAAAACGGGGGAGCGCAGCCCCAGCATTTT.

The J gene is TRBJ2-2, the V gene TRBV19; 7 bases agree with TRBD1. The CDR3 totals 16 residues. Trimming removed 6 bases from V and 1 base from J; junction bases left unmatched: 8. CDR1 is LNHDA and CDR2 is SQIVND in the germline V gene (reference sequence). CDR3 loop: CASSSQWTGNTGELFF. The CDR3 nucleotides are TGTGCCAGTAGCTCCCAATGGACAGGGAACACCGGGGAGCTGTTTTTT.

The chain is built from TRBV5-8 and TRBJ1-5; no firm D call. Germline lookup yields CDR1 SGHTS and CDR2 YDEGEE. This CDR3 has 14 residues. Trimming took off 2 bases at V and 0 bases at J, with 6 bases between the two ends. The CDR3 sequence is CASSFGVSNQPQHF. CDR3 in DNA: TGTGCCAGCAGCTTCGGGGTTAGCAATCAGCCCCAGCATTTT.

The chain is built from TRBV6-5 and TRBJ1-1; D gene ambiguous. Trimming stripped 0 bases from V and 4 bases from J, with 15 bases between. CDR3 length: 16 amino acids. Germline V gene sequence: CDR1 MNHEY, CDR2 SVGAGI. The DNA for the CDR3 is TGTGCCAGCAGTTACTCGAGAGGAAGGGCCGGCACTGAAGCTTTCTTT. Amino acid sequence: CASSYSRGRAGTEAFF.

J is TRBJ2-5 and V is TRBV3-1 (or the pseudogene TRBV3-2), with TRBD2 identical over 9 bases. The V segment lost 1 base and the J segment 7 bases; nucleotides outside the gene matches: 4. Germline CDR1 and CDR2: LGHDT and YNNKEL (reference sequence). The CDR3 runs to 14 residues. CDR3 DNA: TGTGCCAGCAGCCAAGGCGGGGGGGCTGTGACCCAGTACTTC. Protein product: CASSQGGGAVTQYF.

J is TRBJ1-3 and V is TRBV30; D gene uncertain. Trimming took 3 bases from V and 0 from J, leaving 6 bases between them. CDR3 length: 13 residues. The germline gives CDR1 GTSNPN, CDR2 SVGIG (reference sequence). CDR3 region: CAWSEISGNTIYF. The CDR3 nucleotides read TGTGCCTGGAGCGAGATCTCTGGAAACACCATATATTTT.

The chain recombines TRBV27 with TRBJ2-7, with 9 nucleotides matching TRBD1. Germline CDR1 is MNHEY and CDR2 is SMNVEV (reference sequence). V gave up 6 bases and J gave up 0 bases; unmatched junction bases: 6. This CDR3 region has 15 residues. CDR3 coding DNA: TGTGCCAGCAGCCTACAGGGGGCCCGCTCCTACGAGCAGTACTTC. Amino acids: CASSLQGARSYEQYF.